Below, one T cell receptor (beta chain) is given with its context. This specimen comes from a study of blood T cell repertoires in COVID-19. Assay: immunoSEQ multiplex PCR; the TCRdb copy retains only in-frame clones and omits some. The table shows about 74,000 clones, with nearly 80% occurring only once. The CDR3 spans 16 residues. V was clipped by 1 base and J by 3 bases, with 13 bases between them. Germline-derived CDR1 and CDR2 are SGHTA and FQGNSA. This TCR came from a human donor in a cohort sampled during active COVID-19. The sample was peripheral blood. This chain joins TRBV7-2 and TRBJ1-3; no firm D call. CDR3 sequence reads: CASSLVVSGFGNTIYF. The CDR3 DNA follows: TGTGCCAGCAGCTTAGTGGTATCCGGGTTTGGAAACACCATATATTTT. The variable domain in full, completed from reference TRBV7-2 and TRBJ1-3, reads GAGVSQSPSNKVTEKGKDVELRCDPISGHTALYWYRQSLGQGLEFLIYFQGNSAPDKSGLPSDRFSAERTGGSVSTLTIQRTQQEDSAVYLCASSLVVSGFGNTIYFGEGSWLTVV.